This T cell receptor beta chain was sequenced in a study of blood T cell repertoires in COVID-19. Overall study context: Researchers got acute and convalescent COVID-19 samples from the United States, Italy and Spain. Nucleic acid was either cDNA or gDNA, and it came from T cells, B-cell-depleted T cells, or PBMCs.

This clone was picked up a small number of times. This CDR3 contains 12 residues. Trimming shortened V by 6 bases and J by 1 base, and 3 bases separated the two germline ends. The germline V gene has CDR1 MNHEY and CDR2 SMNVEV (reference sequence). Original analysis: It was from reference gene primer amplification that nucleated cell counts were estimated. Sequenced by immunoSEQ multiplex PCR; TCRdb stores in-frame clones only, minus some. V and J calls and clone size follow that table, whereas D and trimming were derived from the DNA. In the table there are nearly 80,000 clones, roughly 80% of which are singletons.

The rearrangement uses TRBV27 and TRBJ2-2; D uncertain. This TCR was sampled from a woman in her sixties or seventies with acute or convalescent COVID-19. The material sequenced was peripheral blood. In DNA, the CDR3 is TGTGCCAGCAGCCGGAACACCGGGGAGCTGTTTTTT. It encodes CASSRNTGELFF.